Listed below are T cell receptor beta chains from one sample, sequenced in a study of cytomegalovirus exposure and HLA in healthy donors. Profiling relied on immunoSEQ multiplex PCR, and the TCRdb table lists in-frame clones only, not all of them. The table includes about 120,000 clones, roughly three quarters detected once. Source material: PBMCs. These receptor sequences come from a woman aged 40 to 55 in good health and CMV-seropositive. CDR3s include the opening cysteine and the closing phenylalanine or tryptophan. The D gene is left open where the match is weak. The size of a clone is reported for some rows only, either as once, few or many, or as a class for expanded clones.

size	V	J	D	DNA	CDR3
few	TRBV6-1	TRBJ2-7	-	TGTGCCAGCATCCCAGACAGGATTAACTACGAGCAGTACTTC	CASIPDRINYEQYF
-	TRBV9	TRBJ2-7	TRBD2	TGTGCCAGCAGCGAAACTAGCGGGGGGGCTCTCGAGCAGTACTTC	CASSETSGGALEQYF
-	TRBV7-9	TRBJ1-2	-	TGTGCCAGCAGCGGAGAAAGGATCTATGGCTACACCTTC	CASSGERIYGYTF
-	TRBV9	TRBJ1-2	-	TGTGCCAGCAGCCCAAGGGACTACTATGGCTACACCTTC	CASSPRDYYGYTF
-	TRBV10-2	TRBJ2-7	TRBD2	TGCGCCAGCAGTGAGTCGGGGATAGCTAGCGGTTCCTACGAGCAGTACTTC	CASSESGIASGSYEQYF
-	TRBV4-1	TRBJ2-5	-	TGCGCCAGCAGCCAAGCCTTCTCTGGAGGGGTGGAGACCCAGTACTTC	CASSQAFSGGVETQYF
-	TRBV28	TRBJ1-4	TRBD1	TGTGCCAGCAGCCGACAGGGTGCTAATGAAAAACTGTTTTTT	CASSRQGANEKLFF
-	TRBV27	TRBJ2-7	-	TGTGCCAGCAGTACCCCCGGGGTAGCCGAGCAGTACTTC	CASSTPGVAEQYF
-	TRBV30	TRBJ1-3	-	TGTGCCTGGAGTGCGCTACCCTCCGGCTCTGGAAACACCATATATTTT	CAWSALPSGSGNTIYF
-	TRBV27	TRBJ1-4	TRBD1	TGTGCCAGCAGGCCTCGGGGACAGGGGAATGAAAAACTGTTTTTT	CASRPRGQGNEKLFF
-	TRBV5-1	TRBJ2-7	TRBD1	TGCGCCAGCAGCGACACCGGGACAGGGGGCAGCTACGAGCAGTACTTC	CASSDTGTGGSYEQYF
-	TRBV5-1	TRBJ2-3	TRBD2	TGCGCCAGCAGCGGGACTACCCGCACAGATACGCAGTATTTT	CASSGTTRTDTQYF
few	TRBV7-2	TRBJ1-2	-	TGTGCCAGCAGCTTACCAGGGATCTATGGCTACACCTTC	CASSLPGIYGYTF
-	TRBV7-2	TRBJ1-2	TRBD1	TGTGCCAGCAGCCGAGGGGGCGGATTCTATGGCTACACCTTC	CASSRGGGFYGYTF
few	TRBV30	TRBJ1-6	-	TGTGCCTGGAGGTTTAATAATTCACCCCTCCACTTT	CAWRFNNSPLHF
-	TRBV19	TRBJ2-1	-	TGTGCCAGTAGTGTGGGCCCCCTCGAACACAATGAGCAGTTCTTC	CASSVGPLEHNEQFF
-	TRBV6-1	TRBJ1-2	TRBD1	TGTGCCAGCAGTGAACCACAGGGGGCGCATGGCTACACCTTC	CASSEPQGAHGYTF
few	TRBV30	TRBJ1-5	-	TGTGCCTGGAGTGTCCAGATCGATCAGCCCCAGCATTTT	CAWSVQIDQPQHF
-	TRBV7-2	TRBJ2-3	-	TGTGCCAGCAGCCTACAGGGTTACACAGATACGCAGTATTTT	CASSLQGYTDTQYF
-	TRBV10-2	TRBJ2-5	-	TGCGCCAGCAGTGTAGGGGCAGAGACCCAGTACTTC	CASSVGAETQYF
-	TRBV30	TRBJ1-6	TRBD1	TGTGCCTGGAGTCCCCGGGACAGGCTAAGCAACTCACCCCTCCACTTT	CAWSPRDRLSNSPLHF
once	TRBV27	TRBJ1-2	TRBD1	TGTGCCAGTGGACAGGGGTTTTCTTATGGCTACACCTTC	CASGQGFSYGYTF
-	TRBV27	TRBJ2-2	TRBD2	TGTGCCAGCAAACCCCCGGGACTAGCGGGGAGGGGGAGGACCGGGGAGCTGTTTTTT	CASKPPGLAGRGRTGELFF